This T cell receptor beta chain was sequenced for a study of beta chain features in type 1 diabetes. Overall study findings and caveats: In patients and controls equally, PCR might favor templates that are shorter. Among patients, naive, central memory and Treg TCRB repertoires appeared more similar than among healthy donors. The study found moderately but significantly shorter TCRB CDR3s in all four CD4+ subsets of Type 1 diabetes patients.

This clone was counted a few times. What it recognizes is unknown. The isolated RNA, all of it, was reverse transcribed, so expressed TCRB transcripts were what got sequenced. The repertoire was sequenced with immunoSEQ multiplex PCR; TCRdb's copy has only in-frame clones and lacks some. The sample lists 300,000 or so clones; roughly 8% were seen once. CDR3 length equals 13 residues. The germline V gene has CDR1 LGHNA and CDR2 YSLEER. Trimming took 4 bases from V and 5 from J; bases not matched to a gene: 5. The specimen sequenced was central memory CD4+ T cells from blood. The source of this sequence is a woman aged 18-29 years in good health. The gene calls are TRBV4-3 and TRBJ2-7, with TRBD2 identical over 7 bases. CDR3 amino acids: CASSLGTTDEQYF. CDR3 DNA sequence: TGCGCCAGCAGCCTCGGGACTACCGACGAGCAGTACTTC.